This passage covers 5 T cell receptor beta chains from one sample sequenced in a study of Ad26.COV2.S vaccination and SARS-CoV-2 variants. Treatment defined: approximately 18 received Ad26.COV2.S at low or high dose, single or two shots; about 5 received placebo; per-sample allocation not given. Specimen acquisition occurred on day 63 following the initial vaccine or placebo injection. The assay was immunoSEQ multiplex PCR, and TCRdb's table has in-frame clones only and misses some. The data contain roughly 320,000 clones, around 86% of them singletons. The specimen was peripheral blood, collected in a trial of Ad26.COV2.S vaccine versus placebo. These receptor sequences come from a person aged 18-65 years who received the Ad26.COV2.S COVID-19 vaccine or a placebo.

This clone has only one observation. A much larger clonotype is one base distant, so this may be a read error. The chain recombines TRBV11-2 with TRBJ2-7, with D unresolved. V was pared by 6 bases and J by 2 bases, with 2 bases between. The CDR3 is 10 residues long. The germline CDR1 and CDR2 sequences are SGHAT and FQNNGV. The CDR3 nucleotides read TGTGCCAGCAGTGCCTACGAGCAGTACTTC. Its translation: CASSAYEQYF.

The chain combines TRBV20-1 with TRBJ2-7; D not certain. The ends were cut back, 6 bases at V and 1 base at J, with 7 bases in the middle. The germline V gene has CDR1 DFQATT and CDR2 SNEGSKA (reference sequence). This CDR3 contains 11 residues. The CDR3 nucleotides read TGCAGTGCGAGAACTTCCTACGAGCAGTACTTC. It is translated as CSARTSYEQYF.

CDR3 protein: CASSLESLGWANYGYTF. CDR3 nucleotide sequence: TGTGCCAGCAGCTTAGAGAGTTTAGGGTGGGCTAACTATGGCTACACCTTC. The rearrangement joins TRBV11-2 to TRBJ1-2; no clear D gene. The V and J ends lost 0 bases and 0 bases respectively, with 14 bases between them. The CDR3 is 17 residues long. Germline V gene data show CDR1 as SGHAT and CDR2 as FQNNGV.

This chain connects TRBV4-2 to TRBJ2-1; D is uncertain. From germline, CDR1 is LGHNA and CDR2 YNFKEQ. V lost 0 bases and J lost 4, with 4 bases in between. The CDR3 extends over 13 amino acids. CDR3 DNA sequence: TGTGCCAGCAGCCAAGATGGATACAATGAGCAGTTCTTC. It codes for CASSQDGYNEQFF.

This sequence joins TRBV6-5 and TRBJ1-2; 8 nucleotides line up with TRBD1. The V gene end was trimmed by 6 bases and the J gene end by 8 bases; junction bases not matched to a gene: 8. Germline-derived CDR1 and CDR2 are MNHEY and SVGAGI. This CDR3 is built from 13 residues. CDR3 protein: CASRGAGGGGYTF. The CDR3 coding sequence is TGTGCCAGCAGGGGGGCAGGGGGCGGGGGCTACACCTTC.